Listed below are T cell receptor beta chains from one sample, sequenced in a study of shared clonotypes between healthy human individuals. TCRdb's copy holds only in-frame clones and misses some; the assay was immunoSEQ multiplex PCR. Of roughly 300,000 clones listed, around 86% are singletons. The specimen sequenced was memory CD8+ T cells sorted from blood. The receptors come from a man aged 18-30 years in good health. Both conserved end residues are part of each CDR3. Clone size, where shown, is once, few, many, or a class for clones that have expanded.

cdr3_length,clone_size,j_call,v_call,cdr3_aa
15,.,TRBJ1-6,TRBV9,CASSVGLGKESPLHF
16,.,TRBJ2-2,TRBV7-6,CASSPPHRGYTGELFF
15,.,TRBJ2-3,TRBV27,CASRRAGGVTDTQYF
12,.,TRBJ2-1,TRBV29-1,CSVPTGSGEQFF
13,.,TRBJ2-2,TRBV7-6,CASSLETGYELFF
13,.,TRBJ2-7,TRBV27,CASSNSVYHEQYF
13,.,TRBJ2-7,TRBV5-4,CASSRGLAYEQYF
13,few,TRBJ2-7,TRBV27,CASSLGGVHEQYF
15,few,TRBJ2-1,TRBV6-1,CASGFGGGTYNEQFF
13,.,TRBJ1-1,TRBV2,CASSVGAYTEAFF
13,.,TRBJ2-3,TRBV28,CASSHGRTDTQYF
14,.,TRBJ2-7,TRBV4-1,CASSQADNSYEQYF
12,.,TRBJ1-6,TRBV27,CASAGTSPPLHF
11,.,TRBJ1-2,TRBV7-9,CATEDFYGYTF
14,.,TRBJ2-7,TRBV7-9,CASSTTGGTGEQYF
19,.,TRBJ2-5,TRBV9,CASSVGLRESGTNQETQYF
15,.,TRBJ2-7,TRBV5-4,CASSTFGQLTYEQYF
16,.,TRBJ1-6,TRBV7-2,CASSLVPGIRVSPLHF
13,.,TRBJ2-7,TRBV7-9,CASSTLGPYEQYF
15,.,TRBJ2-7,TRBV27,CASSLGGMSSYEQYF
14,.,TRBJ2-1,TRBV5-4,CASSPGRGHNEQFF
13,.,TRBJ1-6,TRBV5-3,CARSRPVRGRVHF
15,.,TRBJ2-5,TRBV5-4,CASSPRGGSRETQYF
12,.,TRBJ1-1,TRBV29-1,CSVGRVNTEAFF
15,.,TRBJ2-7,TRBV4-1,CASSQVHWDSNEQYF
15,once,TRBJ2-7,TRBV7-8,CASSLSASGSYEQYF
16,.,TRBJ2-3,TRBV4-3,CASSQDREILTDTQYF
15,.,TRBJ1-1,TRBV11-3,CASSSRHTGDTEAFF
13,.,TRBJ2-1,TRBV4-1,CASSPDRGNEQFF
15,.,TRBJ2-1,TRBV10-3,CAIRELAGGKNEQFF
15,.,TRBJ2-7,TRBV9,CASSVGGPSSYEQYF
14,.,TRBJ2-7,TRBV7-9,CASSPPAGRYEQYF
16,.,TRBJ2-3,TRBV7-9,CASSFKGAGTTDTQYF
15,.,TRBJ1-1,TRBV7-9,CASSPFRGEDTEAFF
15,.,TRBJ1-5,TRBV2,CASTRSRAPQGPQHF
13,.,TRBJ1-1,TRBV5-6,CASSPTGDDRAFF
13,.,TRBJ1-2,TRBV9,CASSAGGNYGYTF
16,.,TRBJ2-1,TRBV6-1,CASSAFGTRYDNEQFF
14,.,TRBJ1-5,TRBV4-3,CASSQDDSNQPQHF
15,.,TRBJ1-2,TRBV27,CASSTTRTGLGGYTF
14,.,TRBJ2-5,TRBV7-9,CASSPGTRRETQYF
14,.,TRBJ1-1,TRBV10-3,CAISVENWNTEAFF
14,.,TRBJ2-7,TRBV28,CASSQVDRDNEQYF
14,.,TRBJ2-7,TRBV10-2,CASSHSGVAYEQYF
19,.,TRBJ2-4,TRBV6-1,CASSERLTSTAYTKNIQYF
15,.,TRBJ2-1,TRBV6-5,CASSPFAGSYNEQFF
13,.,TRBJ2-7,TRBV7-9,CASSPTESYEQYF
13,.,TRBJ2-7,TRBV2,CASNPGRSYEQYF
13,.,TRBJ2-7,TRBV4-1,CASSQGGAYEQYF